The 24 T cell receptor beta chains reported below all come from one sample, sequenced in a study of T cell repertoires in cytomegalovirus infection (dated by TCRdb to the late 2010s). Sequencing was carried out with an Illumina HiSeq 1500. TCRdb trimmed public reads at Q25 via fastp, called clones via MiXCR and kept in-frame beta chains. Each CDR3 protein gets just one entry, which takes the most common genes and DNA from the rows behind it. The sample includes over 250,000 distinct CDR3 sequences, with roughly 24% observed a single time. Jointly, the top ten make up 14% of the sample. Specimen: PBMCs. All receptors come from a human donor in good health (CMV status not recorded). Some clones in this sample may be carry-over from other donors' samples.

As regards this clonotype: A much larger clone lies one base from this, so it may be a read error. The chain uses TRBV7-6 and TRBJ1-1, with D unclear. This CDR3 spans 10 amino acids. From germline, CDR1 is SGHVS and CDR2 FNYEAQ. CDR3 sequence: CPSSSPVAFF. The CDR3 DNA reads as TGTCCCAGCAGCTCTCCGGTAGCTTTCTTT.

The CDR3 DNA reads TGCAGCGTTACCAGGGGGACTTCAGAGACCCAGTACTTC. It yields the protein CSVTRGTSETQYF. This chain links TRBV29-1 with TRBJ2-5, with D perhaps matching TRBD1 (7 bases). Germline V CDR1 and CDR2: SQVTM, ANQGSEA. The V gene lost 5 bases and the J gene lost 4 bases, with 14 bases spanning the gap. The CDR3 has 13 amino acids.

This clonotype was detected only a few times. The gene calls are TRBV28 and TRBJ2-1; TRBD2 matches 9 bases. The CDR3 is made up of 15 amino acids. The trim removed 8 bases at V and 1 base at J, leaving 6 bases unmatched. Germline V gives CDR1 MDHEN, CDR2 SYDVKM. The CDR3 protein is CASQLAGVSYNEQFF. CDR3 coding DNA: TGTGCCAGCCAGTTAGCGGGAGTTTCCTACAATGAGCAGTTCTTC. Combining the CDR3 with reference TRBV28 and TRBJ2-1 gives the whole variable domain DVKVTQSSRYLVKRTGEKVFLECVQDMDHENMFWYRQDPGLGLRLIYFSYDVKMKEKGDIPEGYSVSREKKERFSLILESASTNQTSMYLCASQLAGVSYNEQFFGPGTRLTVL.

This clonotype has only a few counts. The V gene is TRBV25-1, the J gene TRBJ1-4; 7 nucleotides align to TRBD1. V lost 6 bases to trimming and J lost 4 bases; unmatched junction nucleotides: 8. This CDR3 is 15 amino acids long. Germline V gene sequence: CDR1 MGHDK, CDR2 SYGVNS. The CDR3 sequence: CASSGRGQHNEKLFF. CDR3 coding DNA: TGTGCCAGCAGCGGAAGGGGACAGCATAATGAAAAACTGTTTTTT.

CDR3 sequence: CASSSGTLGETQYF. The CDR3 DNA follows: TGTGCCAGCAGCTCTGGGACCCTCGGGGAGACCCAGTACTTC. This chain uses TRBV5-5 with TRBJ2-5, with D perhaps TRBD1 or TRBD2 (5 bases each). Trimming took 3 bases from V and 5 from J, leaving 14 bases between them. The germline gives CDR1 SGHKS, CDR2 YYEKEE (reference sequence). This CDR3 is built from 14 residues.

This clonotype was seen many times. The V gene is TRBV7-2, the J gene TRBJ2-7; maybe TRBD2 (6 bases). The germline CDR1 and CDR2 sequences are SGHTA and FQGNSA. The CDR3 has 14 amino acids. V shed 1 base and J shed 5 bases, with 12 bases lying between them. The CDR3 region is CASSLGSGVHEQYF. The CDR3 DNA is TGTGCCAGCAGCTTAGGATCGGGGGTCCACGAGCAGTACTTC.

This clonotype appeared a few times. V is TRBV19 and J is TRBJ2-2; no clear D gene. Trimming took off 0 bases at V and 5 bases at J, with 10 bases between the two ends. Germline V gene sequence: CDR1 LNHDA, CDR2 SQIVND (reference sequence). This CDR3 is 15 amino acids long. The CDR3 nucleotides are TGTGCCAGTAGTATAGAGGTCAAGGCTACCGGGGAGCTGTTTTTT. Translating it yields CASSIEVKATGELFF. Combining the CDR3 with reference TRBV19 and TRBJ2-2 gives the whole variable domain DGGITQSPKYLFRKEGQNVTLSCEQNLNHDAMYWYRQDPGQGLRLIYYSQIVNDFQKGDIAEGYSVSREKKESFPLTVTSAQKNPTAFYLCASSIEVKATGELFFGEGSRLTVL.

This sequence joins TRBV20-1 and TRBJ1-3, with a possible D match to TRBD1 (5 bases). Between the trimmed V and J ends, which lost 6 bases and 4 bases, there was a span of 10 bases. CDR1 is DFQATT, CDR2 SNEGSKA, per germline (reference sequence). The CDR3 runs 12 residues. CDR3 residues: CSAQGSGNTIYF. The CDR3 DNA reads as TGCAGTGCCCAGGGATCAGGAAACACCATATATTTT.

This sequence joins TRBV28 and TRBJ1-2; D unclear. The CDR3 extends over 12 amino acids. Trimming removed 3 bases from V and 6 bases from J, with 8 bases in between. The germline V gene encodes CDR1 MDHEN and CDR2 SYDVKM. The CDR3 sequence is CASSFARHGYTF. The CDR3 DNA follows: TGTGCCAGCAGTTTTGCGAGACATGGCTACACCTTC.

Note on this clonotype: Because the CDR3's place on the DNA is in doubt, the DNA is left out and the CDR3 is given as listed by TCRdb. The gene calls are TRBV19 and TRBJ1-2. The CDR3 length is 12 residues, termini included. CDR1 and CDR2 (germline): LNHDA, SQIVND (reference sequence). The CDR3 spells CASTSDLYGYTF.

This clonotype showed up just a few times. The chain has TRBV28 and TRBJ2-1; D not certain. V was cut by 4 bases and J by 12 bases, with 16 bases left in between. This CDR3 has 13 residues. Germline V lookup: CDR1 MDHEN, CDR2 SYDVKM. CDR3 in DNA: TGTGCCAGCAGTTCCACGGAAACGACGAGGCAGTTCTTC. As protein: CASSSTETTRQFF.

This chain connects TRBV28 to TRBJ2-5; either TRBD1 or TRBD2 may fit D (6 bases each). Germline V lookup: CDR1 MDHEN, CDR2 SYDVKM. V lost 1 base and J 6 bases, leaving 12 bases between the germline ends. The CDR3 sequence is 14 residues long. CDR3 amino acids: CASSLSGGDQTQYF. The DNA for the CDR3 is TGTGCCAGCAGTTTATCCGGGGGCGACCAGACCCAGTACTTC. Drawing the rest from reference TRBV28 and TRBJ2-5, the complete variable domain is DVKVTQSSRYLVKRTGEKVFLECVQDMDHENMFWYRQDPGLGLRLIYFSYDVKMKEKGDIPEGYSVSREKKERFSLILESASTNQTSMYLCASSLSGGDQTQYFGPGTRLLVL.

This clonotype was counted ten times or more. This chain joins TRBV7-2 and TRBJ2-5; D perhaps matches TRBD1 (5 bases). From germline, CDR1 is SGHTA and CDR2 FQGNSA. Trimming removed 1 base at V and 2 bases at J, with 14 bases between. The CDR3 spans 16 residues. DNA for the CDR3: TGTGCCAGCAGCTTAGTGGTACAGGAACTACAAGAGACCCAGTACTTC. Amino acids: CASSLVVQELQETQYF. The variable domain in full, with the rest retrieved from reference TRBV7-2 and TRBJ2-5, is GAGVSQSPSNKVTEKGKDVELRCDPISGHTALYWYRQSLGQGLEFLIYFQGNSAPDKSGLPSDRFSAERTGGSVSTLTIQRTQQEDSAVYLCASSLVVQELQETQYFGPGTRLLVL.

This clonotype appeared many times. V and J are TRBV7-8 and TRBJ1-6, with a tentative D call TRBD1 (5 bases). V was trimmed by 0 bases and J by 0 bases, leaving 12 bases between them. The germline V gene encodes CDR1 SGHVS and CDR2 FQNEAQ. The CDR3 length is 18 residues. The chain's CDR3 is CASSLAPPGSSYNSPLHF. As DNA, the CDR3 is TGTGCCAGCAGCTTAGCGCCCCCAGGGAGCTCCTATAATTCACCCCTCCACTTT.

The chain is built from TRBV18 and TRBJ1-1; D ambiguous. Germline loops: CDR1 KGHSH, CDR2 LQKENI. V was cut by 0 bases and J by 1 base, with 9 bases left in between. This CDR3 is built from 15 residues. This CDR3 is CASSPPSGRNTEAFF. CDR3 DNA: TGTGCCAGCTCACCACCATCCGGACGGAACACTGAAGCTTTCTTT.

The V and J genes are TRBV29-1 and TRBJ2-5; a weak D match, TRBD1 (6 bases). The CDR3 has 12 residues. V lost 7 bases and J lost 5, with 14 bases in between. The germline CDR1 and CDR2 sequences are SQVTM and ANQGSEA. The chain's CDR3 is CSATRQAETQYF. CDR3 DNA sequence: TGCAGCGCCACCCGACAGGCCGAGACCCAGTACTTC.

This clonotype was counted only a few times. This chain uses TRBV14 with TRBJ2-2; 10 nucleotides match TRBD2. Per germline, CDR1 SGHDN and CDR2 FVKESK. The CDR3 contains 15 residues. With V trimmed by 7 bases and J by 3 bases, 5 bases remained unmatched. The CDR3 protein is CASTATSGYTGELFF. The CDR3 nucleotides are TGTGCCAGCACCGCGACTAGCGGGTACACCGGGGAGCTGTTTTTT. The full variable domain, completed using reference TRBV14 and TRBJ2-2, is EAGVTQFPSHSVIEKGQTVTLRCDPISGHDNLYWYRRVMGKEIKFLLHFVKESKQDESGMPNNRFLAERTGGTYSTLKVQPAELEDSGVYFCASTATSGYTGELFFGEGSRLTVL.

V gene TRBV6-2 or TRBV6-3 combines with J gene TRBJ2-1, with D perhaps given as TRBD1 or TRBD2 (6 bases each). The CDR3 has 13 residues. Trimming stripped 6 bases from V and 6 bases from J, with 12 bases between. Germline V gene lookup returns CDR1 MNHEY and CDR2 SVGEGT. CDR3 residues: CASRGAGRNEQFF. In DNA, the CDR3 is TGTGCCAGCAGGGGGGCGGGGCGCAATGAGCAGTTCTTC.

This clonotype was seen many times. The V gene is TRBV7-2, the J gene TRBJ2-3, with 8 positions matching TRBD2. V lost 8 bases and J lost 4; bases outside the gene matches: 11. This CDR3 has 15 residues. From germline, CDR1 is SGHTA and CDR2 FQGNSA. DNA for the CDR3: TGTGCCAGCGCCCAGCGGGGGAACCCGGCAGATACGCAGTATTTT. Protein product: CASAQRGNPADTQYF. Variable domain in full (rest from reference TRBV7-2 and TRBJ2-3): GAGVSQSPSNKVTEKGKDVELRCDPISGHTALYWYRQSLGQGLEFLIYFQGNSAPDKSGLPSDRFSAERTGGSVSTLTIQRTQQEDSAVYLCASAQRGNPADTQYFGPGTRLTVL.

The chain carries TRBV24-1 and TRBJ2-1, with a weak D call TRBD1 (5 bases). The CDR3 has 13 residues. Germline CDR1 KGHDR, CDR2 SFDVKD. V was shortened by 3 bases and J by 7 bases, with 9 bases between the two germline ends. DNA for the CDR3: TGTGCCACCAGTGATCCCAGGGTGAATGAGCAGTTCTTC. Translating it yields CATSDPRVNEQFF.

Only a few counts were recorded for this clonotype. This chain joins TRBV6-1 and TRBJ2-7; 7 bases fit TRBD1. The CDR3 totals 11 residues. V shed 7 bases and J 8 bases; nucleotides not matched to a gene: 5. CDR1 MNHNS and CDR2 SASEGT come from the germline V gene. The CDR3 DNA follows: TGTGCCAGCATCAACAGGGGAAAGCAGTACTTC. Amino acids: CASINRGKQYF.

V usage is TRBV20-1 and J usage is TRBJ2-3; 8 bases line up with TRBD2. Trimming at V came to 2 bases and at J to 2 bases, leaving 6 bases not matched to a gene. The CDR3 length is 15 residues. The germline gives CDR1 DFQATT, CDR2 SNEGSKA (reference sequence). The CDR3 bases are TGCAGTGCTAGATCACCGGGAGGGTTCACAGATACGCAGTATTTT. Translated: CSARSPGGFTDTQYF.

This clonotype was counted between two and nine times. The J gene is TRBJ2-5, the V gene TRBV29-1; possibly TRBD1 for D (6 bases). The V end was cut by 4 bases, the J end by 4 bases, with 10 bases between. The CDR3 consists of 12 residues. The germline V gene encodes CDR1 SQVTM and CDR2 ANQGSEA. CDR3 in DNA: TGCAGCGTTGTCAGGGGAAGAGAGACCCAGTACTTC. Its protein is CSVVRGRETQYF.

This clonotype was counted at least ten times. This chain joins TRBV5-4 and TRBJ1-6; possible D gene TRBD1, 6 bases. Looked up from germline, CDR1 is SGHNT and CDR2 is YYREEE (reference sequence). V was trimmed by 3 bases and J by 0 bases, leaving 13 bases between them. The CDR3 length is 17 residues. The DNA of the CDR3 is TGTGCCAGCAGCTCAGGGGTGGGGAGCTCCTATAATTCACCCCTCCACTTT. Translation: CASSSGVGSSYNSPLHF.